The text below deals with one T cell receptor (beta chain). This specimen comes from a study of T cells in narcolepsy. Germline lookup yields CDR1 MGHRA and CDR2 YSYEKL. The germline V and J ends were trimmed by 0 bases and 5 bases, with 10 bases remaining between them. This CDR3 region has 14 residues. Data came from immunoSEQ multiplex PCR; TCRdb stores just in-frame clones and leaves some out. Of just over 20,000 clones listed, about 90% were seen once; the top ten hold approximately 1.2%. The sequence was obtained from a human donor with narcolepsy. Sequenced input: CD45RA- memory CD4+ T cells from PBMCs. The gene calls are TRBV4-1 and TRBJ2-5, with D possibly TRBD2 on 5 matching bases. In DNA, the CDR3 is TGCGCCAGCAGCCAAGACGGCAGAGGGGAGACCCAGTACTTC. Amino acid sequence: CASSQDGRGETQYF.